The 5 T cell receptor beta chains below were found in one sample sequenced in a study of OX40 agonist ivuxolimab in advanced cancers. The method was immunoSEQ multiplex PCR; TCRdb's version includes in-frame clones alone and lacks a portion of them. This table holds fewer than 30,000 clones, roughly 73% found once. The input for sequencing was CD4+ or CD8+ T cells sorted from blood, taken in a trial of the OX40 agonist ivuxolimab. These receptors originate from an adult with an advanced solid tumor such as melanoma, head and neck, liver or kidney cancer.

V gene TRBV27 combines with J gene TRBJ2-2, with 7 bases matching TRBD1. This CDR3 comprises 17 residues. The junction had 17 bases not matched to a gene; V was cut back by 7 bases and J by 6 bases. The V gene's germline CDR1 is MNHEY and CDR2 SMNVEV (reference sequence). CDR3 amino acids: CASNRTESTQGAGELFF. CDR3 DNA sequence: TGTGCCAGCAATCGGACCGAATCTACTCAGGGGGCCGGGGAGCTGTTTTTT.

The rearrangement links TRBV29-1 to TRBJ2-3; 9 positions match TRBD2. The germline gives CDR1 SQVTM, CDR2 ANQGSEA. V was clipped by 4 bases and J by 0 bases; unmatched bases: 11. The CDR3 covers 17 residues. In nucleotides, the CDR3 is TGCAGCGTTGCGAACGTGCGGGGGGGAGATAGCACAGATACGCAGTATTTT. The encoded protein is CSVANVRGGDSTDTQYF.

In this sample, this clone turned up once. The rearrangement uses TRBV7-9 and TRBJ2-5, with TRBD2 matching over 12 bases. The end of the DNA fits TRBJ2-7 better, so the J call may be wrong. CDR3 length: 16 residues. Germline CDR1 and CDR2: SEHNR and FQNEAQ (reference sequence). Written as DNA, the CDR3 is TGTGCCAGCAGCTTAGGGACTAGCGGGGTCTTCTACGAGCAGTACTTC. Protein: CASSLGTSGVFYEQYF.

Written as DNA, the CDR3 is TGTGCCAGCAGCTCCAGGGGGGCGGTCACCGGGGAGCTGTTTTTT. Amino acid sequence: CASSSRGAVTGELFF. J is TRBJ2-2 and V is TRBV7-9; tentative D call: TRBD1 (7 bases). Germline V lookup: CDR1 SEHNR, CDR2 FQNEAQ (reference sequence). This CDR3 is built from 15 residues. Trimming removed 4 bases from V and 4 bases from J, with 13 bases in between.

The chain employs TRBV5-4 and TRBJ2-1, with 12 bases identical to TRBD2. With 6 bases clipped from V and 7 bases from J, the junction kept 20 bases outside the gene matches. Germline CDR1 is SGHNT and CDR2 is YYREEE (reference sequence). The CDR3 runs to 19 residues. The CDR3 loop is CASTPSGGARIKGGNEQFF. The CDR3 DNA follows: TGTGCCAGCACCCCTAGCGGGGGGGCCAGAATTAAGGGCGGAAATGAGCAGTTCTTC.